This entry concerns a single T cell receptor (beta chain). This receptor's antigen is unknown. Per-nucleotide qualities are absent, and no much larger clonotype sits a single base away. The data were obtained in a study of blood T cell repertoires in COVID-19 (TCRdb year 2020). Broadly, across the study: Collaborator samples came from the United States, Italy and Spain and covered acute and convalescent phases of COVID-19. Deeply sampled blood TCRbeta repertoires from subjects exposed to, actively infected with, or recovered from COVID-19 were included in the dataset. The samples were drawn from two sources: the first 160 participants of the ongoing ImmuneRACE study, and fewer than 1,500 subjects contributed by 6 global collaborators. Sample metadata almost always included a de-identified subject ID, COVID-19 status, age in years and sex. Where available, HLA class I and class II types were taken from metadata supplied by the sample provider and were not determined by assay-based typing. The prospective study material was composed of cDNA or gDNA derived from T cells, B-cell-depleted T cells, or PBMCs. The repertoires were made available in a free public database intended to serve as a resource for research on the immune response to SARS-CoV-2.

One collaborating source in Seattle enrolled patients while the patients were actively infected and followed the patients over time throughout the course of disease. The collaborating institutions used their own protocols to collect whole blood in K2EDTA tubes. For TCRbeta analysis, collaborator samples were shipped as frozen whole blood, as isolated PBMCs, or as DNA extracted from either sample type. Results and caveats for the whole study, not just this receptor: The amount of clinical and demographic metadata varied by source and participant and was provided uncurated.

The immunoSEQ Assay, a bias-controlled multiplex PCR, was used to amplify TCRbeta CDR3 regions from genomic DNA. The study's own analysis went as follows. Within the assay, amplification of reference gene primers was used to estimate how many nucleated cells each sample contained. Sequence reads were collapsed and filtered to measure the absolute abundance of every unique TCRbeta CDR3 rearrangement. For each sample, productive Simpson clonality was calculated as the square root of Simpson's diversity index over productive rearrangements. The clones in this table, taken by TCRdb from immuneACCESS, are in-frame only. Not every clone is retained; where verified, under half of the shortfall comes from an unresolved V gene, and the cause of the rest is unknown. For V, J and clone size, that table is used; D and trimming come from the DNA. A total of roughly 570,000 clones appear in this sample, about 89% of them only once. Clones ranked in the top ten supply roughly 8.3% of the sample.

What was sequenced was peripheral blood. This clonotype was sampled from a woman in her 50s with COVID-19, enrolled during active disease.

This receptor has the CDR3 CASSRTVHTEAFF. The DNA reads TGTGCCAGCAGCAGGACAGTCCACACTGAAGCTTTCTTT. This receptor chain uses TRBV3-1 (or the pseudogene TRBV3-2) and TRBJ1-1; TRBD1 is possibly the D segment (6 matching bases). Taken from cysteine to phenylalanine, the CDR3 has 13 residues. Only the CDR3 part of the read is kept: 39 bases, read in frame from the first base. The germline V gene (reference sequence) gives CDR1 as LGHDT and CDR2 as YNNKEL. V loses 5 bases of germline sequence and J loses 3 bases, and the interval between the two ends is 10 bases.